The clone carrying this T cell receptor beta chain was detected a few times. The antigen is undetermined. Peripheral blood, about 10 milliliters per donor, was collected. This entry comes from a study of blood T cells in healthy people across ages. Study-level results: Roughly linearly, TCR beta diversity per million T cells fell as age increased. When set beside aged donors, long-lived donors presented more naive CD4+ cells and higher diversity.

The authors ran a second PCR of roughly 6 to 12 cycles using a sample-barcoded 5' primer and a J-beta primer mix. Each cDNA molecule received a tag from a template-switch adaptor that had 12 random nucleotides. Via MiXCR, TCRdb re-called the 5' RACE reads, giving one row per CDR3 protein. The sample lists about 670,000 distinct CDR3 sequences, around 52% occurring once. Source material: blood. The sequence was collected from an elderly woman in good health.

The CDR3 DNA follows: TGTGCCAGCAGTCCCGGGGGGCTCTCCACCTATGGCTACACCTTC. Its translation: CASSPGGLSTYGYTF. This chain connects TRBV6-5 to TRBJ1-2, with D possibly being TRBD1 (6 bases). The CDR3 totals 15 residues. Trimming took 5 bases from V and 4 from J, leaving 17 bases between them. Germline V gene lookup returns CDR1 MNHEY and CDR2 SVGAGI.